The clone carrying this TCR beta chain turned up a few times. What it recognizes is unknown. The data were obtained in a study of CD8 T cells in ankylosing spondylitis. Study results and limitations: Some motif variants had been reported before (in reactive arthritis synovial fluid and blood). Clones that were linked to disease were CD8+ and were relatively rare in peripheral blood. Typical of ankylosing spondylitis blood, it appeared, was a TCR beta motif of roughly eight highly homologous variants. Clones tied to disease were said to be significantly enriched in matched ankylosing spondylitis synovial fluid.

The CDR3 contains 15 residues. V shed 2 bases and J 2 bases; nucleotides not matched to a gene: 6. Germline CDR1 reads SGHTA; CDR2 reads FQGNSA. Using quantitative 5'-RACE with molecular barcodes, the authors made TCR beta libraries. Each CDR3 protein gets one entry after TCRdb re-called the 5' RACE reads with MiXCR. The top ten hold approximately 0.51% of the sample, which has hundreds of thousands of distinct CDR3 sequences, approximately 12% seen once. V is TRBV7-2 and J is TRBJ2-7, with 7 nucleotides matching TRBD2. The source is a male donor with ankylosing spondylitis. Sequenced sample: blood, either unsorted or a sorted T cell fraction (not recorded which). Here the CDR3 reads CASSLSGGNPYEQYF. CDR3 bases: TGTGCCAGCAGCTTATCGGGGGGTAACCCCTACGAGCAGTACTTC.